Here is one TCR beta chain with its context. No cognate antigen has been identified for it. Per-base quality was not reported, and no clone a single base away is much larger than it. The library was generated by the immunoSEQ multiplex PCR assay. The multiplex PCR relied on a mix of 60 forward primers for TCR Vbeta segments and 13 reverse primers for TCR Jbeta segments. A multiplex PCR assay on genomic DNA amplified the CDR3 region of rearranged TCR beta genes. Amplified TCR beta libraries were sequenced as 87-base-pair reads on the Illumina HiSeq System. Per the original workflow: A later analysis counted about 82 million unique TCR beta chains across the 640 or so repertoires, and roughly 11 million of these chains were shared by at least two donors. To remove PCR and sequencing errors, raw reads were error-corrected and collapsed into unique sequences using a nearest-neighbor algorithm that merged closely related sequences. To assign V, D and J gene segments, CDR3 sequences were aligned to IMGT reference sequences. Each retained sequence needed at least a six-nucleotide match to both a V gene segment and a J gene segment. Rearrangements were called productive when the CDR3 lacked stop codons and stayed in frame with V and J; all others were non-productive. Following IMGT convention, CDR3 was defined as the stretch from the second conserved V-encoded cysteine up to the conserved J-encoded phenylalanine. Sequences without an unambiguous match to a single V gene segment were excluded from the earlier analysis of several hundred of the donors. In an earlier analysis of almost 600 of the donors, a V segment was called functional when productive rearrangements were above 56.7%, and segregating when the standard deviation between donors exceeded 5%. To diagnose cytomegalovirus status from the catalog of TCR beta chain sequences, a statistical classification framework was built. V and J gene assignment, in a later analysis, came from comparing TCR nucleotide sequences with IMGT/GENE-DB human TR gene sequences. A later analysis assigned CDR3 sequences and most-parsimonious VDJ recombination scenarios with the TCRdist pipeline. In a later analysis, each TCR beta chain was defined by its CDR3 amino acid sequence together with its V-gene family, and reads without a unique V-gene family were excluded. In a later analysis, 450 to 600 highly shared, low-generation-probability nucleotide sequences were removed to address suspected cross-contamination and a sequencing artifact. In a later analysis, a clonal expansion index for each public chain was calculated from normalized within-repertoire ranks of inferred template counts. In a later analysis, generation probabilities were computed with a VDJ recombination model fitted to out-of-frame rearrangements, and the resulting probabilities were checked against IGoR. Hypergeometric tests were used in a later analysis to score TCR-TCR, TCR-HLA and TCR-CMV co-occurrence, with a repertoire-size bias correction applied to the TCR pairs. A later analysis estimated false discovery rates by permuting HLA or CMV assignments 20 times. In a later analysis, co-occurring TCRs were grouped with DBSCAN, and TCRdist sequence similarity was added when clustering was performed within HLA-allele-positive subsets. For co-occurrence clustering, repertoires with fewer than 30,000 or more than 120,000 public chains were excluded, along with five repertoires with anomalous nucleotide sharing. The immuneACCESS repertoire file appears here via TCRdb, limited to in-frame rearrangements. These files lack a portion of the clones; in checked studies, under half of the deficit traces to unresolved V genes, and the cause of the others is not known. The V and J calls and clone size come from that table; D and trimming were worked out from the DNA. The sample profile shows some 160,000 clones; roughly 80% of them were found once. About 1.3% of the sample is taken by the ten largest.

This sample is part of a study of cytomegalovirus exposure and HLA in healthy donors (dated by TCRdb to the late 2010s). Notes on the research overall: An earlier analysis of some 500 of the donors reported approximately 300 Gb of sequence data and around 120 million unique TCR beta sequences from about 200 million T cells. Approximately 310 gigabases of sequencing data and around 80 million unique TCR sequences made up an early release that covered about 640 HLA-typed donors. Among the roughly 370 genotyped donors, approximately 81% belonged to the genetic ancestry cluster associated with self-reported Caucasian donors. The aim of the study was to test whether cataloging public T cell receptors could identify signatures of past pathogen exposure. The T cell repertoires of 700 or so subjects were profiled by immunosequencing and related to cytomegalovirus serostatus. Along with the roughly 610-subject first cohort, a separate validation cohort of over a hundred different subjects was used. To predict cytomegalovirus infection status, the study brought together high-throughput TCR immunosequencing, statistical association of individual TCRs with disease status, and machine learning. To study patterns of TCR occurrence, a later analysis re-analyzed previously published TCR beta repertoires from 666 donors and added high-resolution HLA genotyping. Rather than using new phenotypic data, the later analysis identified candidate immune exposures from TCR beta sequences and from how often those sequences occurred across donors. To decide whether each TCR beta V gene segment behaved as functional or pseudogenic, an earlier analysis of some 580 of the donors relied on high-throughput TCR beta sequencing. Alongside the repertoire data, information on donor age, sex, ethnicity and CMV serostatus was compiled. A later genetic analysis took genome-wide SNP genotypes for about three fifths of the roughly 670 donors and used that subset as a discovery cohort. Every discovery cohort repertoire had been produced on one sequencing platform. Class I and class II HLA loci were covered by the typing at four-digit resolution. Typing coverage varied by locus: roughly 629-630 donors for A, B, C, DRB1 and DQB1; approximately 500 for DQA1; around 610 for DPA1; approximately 470 for DPB1. Roughly five DR-DQ haplotypes were handled as single units for association and clustering, since linkage in the cohort was strong. On average, around 230,000 unique TCR beta nucleotide sequences were sequenced per donor among 398 genotyped donors of the cohort, with about 19% of those sequences being non-productive.

V trim: 5 bases; J trim: 4 bases; unmatched bases: 13. From a lookup of the germline V gene, CDR1 and CDR2 are SQVTM and ANQGSEA. From cysteine to phenylalanine, the CDR3 is 16 amino acids long. Kept here is only the CDR3 DNA, which spans 48 bases and is read in frame from base 1. Summary of the overall study and its limitations: Cytomegalovirus status was reported to be diagnosed by the classifier with high specificity and sensitivity in both the original and validation cohorts. Because HLA typing was missing for some donors at each locus, association tests included only the typed subset. In an earlier analysis of fewer than 750 of the donors, most TCR beta V segments were observed in productive rearrangements about 87% or about 30% of the time, broadly matching IMGT annotations. Sequencing depth was assumed to be roughly uniform across donors in the presence/absence analyses, though that assumption may not hold. In the study, some 180 TCR beta chains were listed as associated with cytomegalovirus. Some IMGT-functional V segments, including TRBV6-2 and TRBV6-3, could not be told apart with the 87-base-pair reads, so those segments were excluded. A later analysis reported that several top co-occurrence clusters appeared linked to parvovirus B19, influenza, CMV and Epstein-Barr virus. A group of highly shared sequence variants was considered likely to be a technical artifact of the sequencing pipeline. While some public TCRs were present in many individuals, most TCR sequences turned up only very rarely across donors. A further reported finding was that TCR beta sequences accurately predicted the HLA-A and HLA-B alleles for most subjects in the first cohort. A later analysis found that HLA-associated TCR beta chains were more clonally expanded and had lower generation probabilities than equally common non-associated chains. An association between a missense DCLRE1C variant and V-gene and J-gene trimming of TCR beta chains was found in a later genetic analysis and replicated in an independent cohort. Linkage disequilibrium might explain the correlated functional status among segregating V segments, but an unknown experimental factor could not be ruled out. Because counts were too low, seventeen rarely observed V segments, including chromosome 9 orphons, were excluded from the earlier analysis of 587 of the donors. Immune exposure information for the cohort was limited to CMV serostatus. A later analysis found that most CMV-associated TCR beta chains appeared HLA-restricted, with HLA associations seemingly driven largely by CMV exposure. In vitro tests confirmed that three of the cytomegalovirus-associated TCR beta chains recognize cytomegalovirus antigens. Specific HLA alleles were associated with about 17,000 TCR beta sequences at a false discovery rate of 0.05 in a later analysis. Strong co-occurrence of HLA alleles, especially DR and DQ, made assigning TCR associations to individual alleles difficult. The authors suggested that the approach could potentially be generalized to other disease states and immunological phenotypes. According to a later analysis, TCR association rates differed among HLA loci, with DRB1 alleles showing the most associated TCRs and HLA-C alleles showing the fewest. In this cohort, only TCR beta chains were sequenced, and detectable features were limited by the absence of alpha or paired-chain data. According to a later genetic analysis, donors in an Asian-associated ancestry cluster had fewer N-insertions in productive TCRs than the approximately 650-donor mean.

The cohort was made up of 666 healthy bone marrow donors. All cohort members were sampled while nominally healthy, although unrecorded immune exposures were likely present. The donor was CMV seronegative and belonged to the group of over 300 seronegative cohort members. A peripheral blood sample was collected from each donor, and TCR beta sequencing was performed on peripheral blood mononuclear cells. The Qiagen DNeasy Blood Extraction Kit was used to extract genomic DNA from the blood cell samples. Sample: PBMCs. The sequence is built from TRBV29-1 and TRBJ2-3; a stretch of 9 junction bases matches TRBD1. The receptor's source is a male donor in good health and CMV-seronegative. The DNA reads TGCAGCGTTCCCTCATCCGGGACAGGGAGGTCAGATACGCAGTATTTT. This sequence encodes CSVPSSGTGRSDTQYF.